The 29 T cell receptor beta chains given below trace back to one sample, sequenced in a study of Ad26.COV2.S vaccination and SARS-CoV-2 variants (dated by TCRdb to the early 2020s). Libraries were made using the immunoSEQ multiplex PCR assay. The table was pulled from immuneACCESS by TCRdb, which kept in-frame rearrangements only. Such tables lose some clones; where checked, under half of the loss comes from unresolved V genes, and the rest has no known cause. The table for this sample lists 300,000 to 400,000 clones; 88% of them were counted only once. The ten top clones hold 6.4% of the sample. The treatment or condition label, read with the paper, signifies: around 19 received Ad26.COV2.S at low or high dose, single or two shots; five or six received placebo; per-sample allocation not given. Repertoires of vaccine and placebo recipients were sequenced from samples taken on day 63 after the first injection.

The material sequenced was peripheral blood, taken in a trial of Ad26.COV2.S vaccine versus placebo. The receptors were gathered from a person aged 18-60 years who received the Ad26.COV2.S COVID-19 vaccine or a placebo.

The chain has TRBV5-1 and TRBJ1-2; the D is unclear. The CDR3 is 15 residues long. Germline values: CDR1 SGHRS, CDR2 YFSETQ. The V and J ends lost 4 bases and 2 bases respectively, with 15 bases between them. The CDR3 reads CASSRSAGQNYGYTF. The CDR3 nucleotides read TGCGCCAGCAGCAGGAGCGCAGGTCAGAACTATGGCTACACCTTC.

This CDR3 is CASSEGGHTDTQYF. The CDR3 DNA reads TGTGCCAGCAGCGAAGGGGGACACACAGATACGCAGTATTTT. This chain links TRBV11-2 with TRBJ2-3; weak D call: TRBD1 (6 bases). This CDR3 is built from 14 residues. V lost 5 bases and J 2 bases, leaving 11 bases between the germline ends. Germline values: CDR1 SGHAT, CDR2 FQNNGV.

There are a few counts of this clone. J is TRBJ2-5 and V is TRBV12-5; D remains ambiguous. The V end lost 6 bases, the J end lost 2 bases, and 4 bases lay between the germline ends. Germline CDR1 is LGHNT and CDR2 is FRNRAP. This CDR3 region has 11 residues. For the CDR3, the DNA is TGTGCTAGTGGGAGACAAGAGACCCAGTACTTC. It translates to CASGRQETQYF.

This rearrangement joins TRBV27 to TRBJ1-1; perhaps TRBD1 as D (5 bases). Germline V CDR1 and CDR2: MNHEY, SMNVEV (reference sequence). The CDR3 length is 14 residues. V was clipped by 6 bases and J by 4 bases, with 15 bases between them. The CDR3 here is CASSLTVPPTEAFF. The CDR3, as DNA: TGTGCCAGCAGCCTGACAGTACCCCCCACTGAAGCTTTCTTT.

This sequence joins TRBV6-2 or TRBV6-3 and TRBJ2-7; D is tentatively TRBD1 or TRBD2 (6 bases each). The CDR3 is 14 residues long. The V gene lost 2 bases and the J gene lost 4 bases, with 12 bases spanning the gap. Germline CDR1 and CDR2: MNHEY and SVGEGT. The CDR3 DNA sequence: TGTGCCAGCAGTTACGGAGGGGGGTCGTACGAGCAGTACTTC. Translating it yields CASSYGGGSYEQYF.

V is TRBV12-3 or TRBV12-4 and J is TRBJ2-7; D remains ambiguous. The CDR3 loop spans 13 amino acids. V lost 1 base, J lost 5 bases, and 9 bases lay in between. The CDR3 coding sequence is TGTGCCAGCAGTTTAGTCTCGAGGAACGAGCAGTACTTC. Translation: CASSLVSRNEQYF.

V usage is TRBV7-8 and J usage is TRBJ1-1, with TRBD1 matching 7 bases. This CDR3 is built from 15 residues. Germline CDR1 SGHVS, CDR2 FQNEAQ. The junction had 3 bases not matched to a gene; V was cut back by 2 bases and J by 0 bases. CDR3 loop: CASSLSGTVNTEAFF. As DNA, the CDR3 is TGTGCCAGCAGCTTATCCGGGACAGTGAACACTGAAGCTTTCTTT.

The chain links TRBV29-1 to TRBJ2-7; 8 nucleotides match TRBD1. Trimming at V came to 7 bases and at J to 2 bases, leaving 10 bases not matched to a gene. Germline V lookup: CDR1 SQVTM, CDR2 ANQGSEA. The CDR3 length is 14 residues. Written as DNA, the CDR3 is TGCAGCGGTACGACAGGGGATGGGGCCTACGAGCAGTACTTC. Encoded protein: CSGTTGDGAYEQYF.

This CDR3 reads CASRGRENTGELFF. The CDR3 coding sequence is TGTGCCAGCAGAGGACGGGAGAACACCGGGGAGCTGTTTTTT. The rearrangement uses TRBV9 and TRBJ2-2; tentative D call: TRBD2 (5 bases). Germline lookup yields CDR1 SGDLS and CDR2 YYNGEE. This CDR3 comprises 14 residues. V lost 5 bases and J lost 1, with 9 bases in between.

This clone has just one count. The chain recombines TRBV27 with TRBJ1-2; possibly TRBD1 for D (6 bases). The V and J ends lost 6 bases and 3 bases respectively, with 17 bases between them. Germline CDR1 reads MNHEY; CDR2 reads SMNVEV (reference sequence). The CDR3 covers 15 residues. The CDR3 loop reads CASRLKAGVDYGYTF. The CDR3, as DNA: TGTGCCAGCAGACTAAAGGCAGGGGTTGACTATGGCTACACCTTC.

The rearrangement joins TRBV5-1 to TRBJ2-3; 8 bases align to TRBD2. The CDR3 sequence is 16 residues long. After removal of 1 base from V and 0 bases from J, the junction contained 4 bases not matched to a gene. Germline V gene lookup returns CDR1 SGHRS and CDR2 YFSETQ. In DNA, the CDR3 is TGCGCCAGCAGCTTGAATAGCGGGGTAAGCACAGATACGCAGTATTTT. Its translation: CASSLNSGVSTDTQYF.

This clone was observed a handful of times. In DNA, the CDR3 is TGTGCCAGCAGCCCTCGGGACAGGAGCTCTGGAAACACCATATATTTT. This gives the protein CASSPRDRSSGNTIYF. The chain links TRBV3-1 (or the pseudogene TRBV3-2) to TRBJ1-3; TRBD1 matches 8 bases. Germline CDR1 is LGHDT and CDR2 is YNNKEL (reference sequence). The CDR3 consists of 16 residues. After removal of 4 bases from V and 0 bases from J, the junction contained 5 bases not matched to a gene.

This chain joins TRBV5-1 and TRBJ1-1; TRBD1 is a possible D gene (5 bases). Trimming cost V 10 bases and J 2 bases, with 15 bases left between them. In germline, CDR1 is SGHRS, CDR2 YFSETQ. This CDR3 is 13 amino acids long. The CDR3 spells CASRGGSNTEAFF. CDR3 DNA sequence: TGCGCCTCCCGGGGGGGATCCAACACTGAAGCTTTCTTT.

The V call is TRBV19, the J call TRBJ1-1; D remains unclear. CDR1 is LNHDA and CDR2 is SQIVND in the germline V gene (reference sequence). Trimming took off 6 bases at V and 0 bases at J, with 14 bases between the two ends. The CDR3 has 15 residues. This CDR3 reads CASSKNSAMNTEAFF. Here the CDR3 DNA reads TGTGCCAGTAGCAAAAACAGTGCCATGAACACTGAAGCTTTCTTT. The full variable domain, completed using reference TRBV19 and TRBJ1-1, is DGGITQSPKYLFRKEGQNVTLSCEQNLNHDAMYWYRQDPGQGLRLIYYSQIVNDFQKGDIAEGYSVSREKKESFPLTVTSAQKNPTAFYLCASSKNSAMNTEAFFGQGTRLTVV.

The V call is TRBV24-1, the J call TRBJ2-7; the match to TRBD1 covers 9 bases. This CDR3 comprises 15 residues. Germline CDR1 reads KGHDR; CDR2 reads SFDVKD. Trimming removed 4 bases from V and 9 bases from J; junction bases left unmatched: 12. The CDR3 loop is CATSDPGQGKDRQYF. The CDR3 DNA follows: TGTGCCACCAGTGACCCGGGACAGGGAAAGGATAGGCAGTACTTC.

V is TRBV7-8 and J is TRBJ1-1; TRBD1 matches at 7 bases. There are 16 residues in the CDR3. Germline V gene sequence: CDR1 SGHVS, CDR2 FQNEAQ. The V and J ends lost 3 bases and 4 bases, in that order; junction bases with no gene match: 11. The CDR3 here is CASSFPLDRASTEAFF. CDR3 nucleotides: TGTGCCAGCAGCTTCCCGTTAGACAGGGCCAGCACTGAAGCTTTCTTT.

This chain connects TRBV19 to TRBJ2-4; weak D call: TRBD2 (6 bases). This CDR3 spans 15 amino acids. Germline V lookup: CDR1 LNHDA, CDR2 SQIVND (reference sequence). Trimming stripped 0 bases from V and 10 bases from J, with 16 bases between. The CDR3 bases are TGTGCCAGTAGTATAGATCCCAGTCGTGGGGGGATTCAGTACTTC. Its protein product is CASSIDPSRGGIQYF.

The chain has TRBV6-5 and TRBJ2-7, with 9 nucleotides matching TRBD1. The V gene end was trimmed by 2 bases and the J gene end by 5 bases; junction bases not matched to a gene: 10. From germline, CDR1 is MNHEY and CDR2 SVGAGI. The CDR3 covers 16 residues. CDR3 protein: CASSYLPDRGNHEQYF. The CDR3, as DNA: TGTGCCAGCAGTTACCTGCCGGACAGGGGCAACCACGAGCAGTACTTC.

The DNA for the CDR3 is TGTGCCAGCAGCCCCGGACAGGGCCGATCACCCCTCCACTTT. It yields the protein CASSPGQGRSPLHF. The genes are TRBV11-1 and TRBJ1-6; TRBD1 aligns across 8 bases. The CDR3 length is 14 residues. Trimming removed 5 bases from V and 10 bases from J; junction bases left unmatched: 7. CDR1 and CDR2 (germline): SGHAT, FQDESV (reference sequence).

The chain couples TRBV4-3 to TRBJ2-2, with D unresolved. Per the germline V gene, CDR1 is LGHNA and CDR2 is YSLEER. CDR3 length: 17 amino acids. V lost 0 bases and J lost 7, with 18 bases in between. The CDR3 DNA reads as TGCGCCAGCAGCCAAGATTCACGTTTCGTGGGCAGCGGGGAGCTGTTTTTT. Translated, it gives CASSQDSRFVGSGELFF.

This clone was seen a single time. This chain uses TRBV5-5 with TRBJ2-3, with a possible D match to TRBD1 (5 bases). V lost 4 bases and J lost 2, with 14 bases in between. The germline CDR1 and CDR2 sequences are SGHKS and YYEKEE (reference sequence). The CDR3 is made up of 15 amino acids. Here the CDR3 DNA reads TGTGCCAGCAGCCAGGGCCCAGACTTCACAGATACGCAGTATTTT. Translation: CASSQGPDFTDTQYF.

This clone has only one observation. This chain connects TRBV5-4 to TRBJ1-2, with D uncertain. From germline, CDR1 is SGHNT and CDR2 YYREEE (reference sequence). This CDR3 has 14 residues. Trimming removed 0 bases from V and 5 bases from J, with 11 bases in between. The CDR3 protein is CASSLEGPRYGYTF. The CDR3 region has the DNA TGTGCCAGCAGCTTGGAAGGCCCGAGGTATGGCTACACCTTC.

The gene calls are TRBV9 and TRBJ1-1; D is perhaps TRBD1 (6 bases). Looked up from germline, CDR1 is SGDLS and CDR2 is YYNGEE. The CDR3 spans 16 residues. V lost 0 bases to trimming and J lost 2 bases, with 14 bases between them. CDR3 region: CASSVVSGRGNTEAFF. CDR3 DNA sequence: TGTGCCAGCAGCGTAGTGTCGGGCAGGGGAAACACTGAAGCTTTCTTT. Full variable domain (rest looked up from reference TRBV9 and TRBJ1-1): DSGVTQTPKHLITATGQRVTLRCSPRSGDLSVYWYQQSLDQGLQFLIQYYNGEERAKGNILERFSAQQFPDLHSELNLSSLELGDSALYFCASSVVSGRGNTEAFFGQGTRLTVV.

J is TRBJ1-2 and V is TRBV3-1 (or the pseudogene TRBV3-2); TRBD1 might be the D (6 bases). With 6 bases removed from V and 4 bases from J, the gap between germline ends came to 15 bases. The length of the CDR3 is 14 residues. Germline values: CDR1 LGHDT, CDR2 YNNKEL (reference sequence). The CDR3 bases are TGTGCCAGCAGGCCTAGGGGGGGCCGCTATGGCTACACCTTC. This codes for CASRPRGGRYGYTF.

The chain has TRBV5-4 and TRBJ2-5, with D unresolved. The V gene's germline CDR1 is SGHNT and CDR2 YYREEE (reference sequence). CDR3 size: 15 residues. With 5 bases removed from V and 5 bases from J, the gap between germline ends came to 19 bases. This chain's CDR3 is CASSREGPDRETQYF. The CDR3 nucleotides read TGTGCCAGCAGTAGGGAAGGGCCCGATAGGGAGACCCAGTACTTC. Combining the CDR3 with reference TRBV5-4 and TRBJ2-5 gives the whole variable domain ETGVTQSPTHLIKTRGQQVTLRCSSQSGHNTVSWYQQALGQGPQFIFQYYREEENGRGNFPPRFSGLQFPNYSSELNVNALELDDSALYLCASSREGPDRETQYFGPGTRLLVL.

The chain uses TRBV15 and TRBJ2-7; TRBD2 matches at 12 bases. This CDR3 spans 20 amino acids. Unmatched junction bases numbered 12, after V lost 0 bases and J lost 0 bases. Germline CDR1 and CDR2: LNHNV and YYDKDF (reference sequence). In DNA form, the CDR3 reads TGTGCCACCAGCAGAGATCTGGGAGGACTAGCGGGAACGAGCTCCTACGAGCAGTACTTC. Its translation: CATSRDLGGLAGTSSYEQYF. Looking up the rest from reference TRBV15 and TRBJ2-7 gives the full variable domain: DAMVIQNPRYQVTQFGKPVTLSCSQTLNHNVMYWYQQKSSQAPKLLFHYYDKDFNNEADTPDNFQSRRPNTSFCFLDIRSPGLGDTAMYLCATSRDLGGLAGTSSYEQYFGPGTRLTVT.

This clone was seen more than once but under ten times. This chain connects TRBV18 to TRBJ1-3; no reliable D call. The CDR3 length is 12 residues. Trimming left V 4 bases short and J 0 bases short, with 1 base between. Germline V gene lookup returns CDR1 KGHSH and CDR2 LQKENI. The CDR3: CASSLSGNTIYF. Written as DNA, the CDR3 is TGTGCCAGCTCACTCTCTGGAAACACCATATATTTT. The whole variable domain, filled in from reference TRBV18 and TRBJ1-3, reads NAGVMQNPRHLVRRRGQEARLRCSPMKGHSHVYWYRQLPEEGLKFMVYLQKENIIDESGMPKERFSAEFPKEGPSILRIQQVVRGDSAAYFCASSLSGNTIYFGEGSWLTVV.

This clone showed up just a few times. The chain joins TRBV19 to TRBJ1-1; no firm D call. The CDR3 runs 12 residues. Germline CDR1 LNHDA, CDR2 SQIVND (reference sequence). The V end was cut by 1 base, the J end by 8 bases, with 8 bases between. The CDR3 sequence: CASSIATDEAFF. The CDR3, as DNA: TGTGCCAGTAGTATAGCTACAGACGAAGCTTTCTTT.

This chain links TRBV6-5 with TRBJ1-2; 8 bases align to TRBD1. The CDR3 has 16 residues. Germline assignment: CDR1 MNHEY and CDR2 SVGAGI. V lost 3 bases and J lost 7; bases outside the gene matches: 13. The CDR3, as DNA: TGTGCCAGCAGTTATTTTTCTGGACAGGGTACTTTTGGCTACACCTTC. It is translated as CASSYFSGQGTFGYTF.